A selection of T cell receptor beta chains follows, all from one sample in a study of CD8 T cells in Susac syndrome. Using its own MiXCR run on the immunoSEQ multiplex PCR reads, TCRdb lists one record per CDR3 protein. The sample lists 55,000 to 75,000 distinct CDR3 sequences, 93% occurring once. Source material: CD4+ T cells from PBMCs. The source is a human donor with Susac syndrome. The CDR3 runs from the conserved cysteine through the conserved F or W. Fields, in order: clone size, J gene, D gene, V gene, CDR3 DNA, CDR3 protein. The D gene is left open where the match is weak. Size values are once, few and many counts, or a class for expanded clones, and some rows have none.

>-|TRBJ2-7|TRBD1|TRBV6-2/TRBV6-3
TGTGCCAGCAGTTACGCGGACAGGGAAGTCTACGAGCAGTACTTC
CASSYADREVYEQYF
>-|TRBJ2-2|TRBD1|TRBV10-1
TGCGCCAGCAGGACAGGGCGCGACGGGGAGCTGTTTTTT
CASRTGRDGELFF
>-|TRBJ2-5|-|TRBV18
TGTGCCAGCTCCCCTGGGGCAGGTGGTCAAGAGACCCAGTACTTC
CASSPGAGGQETQYF
>-|TRBJ1-5|-|TRBV18
TGTGCCAGCTCACCAGCTCCGAGCAGCAATCAGCCCCAGCATTTT
CASSPAPSSNQPQHF
>-|TRBJ2-3|-|TRBV3-1
TGTGCCAGCAGCCAAGAACCCGCAGCAGATACGCAGTATTTT
CASSQEPAADTQYF
>-|TRBJ1-2|-|TRBV7-9
TGTGCCAGCAGCTTAGGACAGCTCTATGGCTACACCTTC
CASSLGQLYGYTF
>-|TRBJ2-1|TRBD2|TRBV18
TGTGCCAGCTCAGGGGAAGCGGGGGGGCCCTCCTACAATGAGCAGTTCTTC
CASSGEAGGPSYNEQFF
>few|TRBJ2-1|TRBD1|TRBV5-1
TGCGCCAGCAGCTTGAGGACAGGAGAGCCGTTCTTC
CASSLRTGEPFF
>-|TRBJ2-6|TRBD1|TRBV11-2
TGTGCCAGCAGCTCGACAGGGTCTGGGGCCAACGTCCTGACTTTC
CASSSTGSGANVLTF
>few|TRBJ1-6|-|TRBV12-3/TRBV12-4
TGTGCCAGCAGTTTAGGTGGCTCCTATAATTCACCCCTCCACTTT
CASSLGGSYNSPLHF
>-|TRBJ2-1|-|TRBV30
TGTGCCTGGATGGGACGGACTTTTAATGAGCAGTTCTTC
CAWMGRTFNEQFF
>-|TRBJ2-4|-|TRBV6-2/TRBV6-3
TGTGCCAGCAGCTCCTGGGGACCGGGCTTCAGCATTGCCAAAAACATTCAGTACTTC
CASSSWGPGFSIAKNIQYF
>-|TRBJ2-3|TRBD1|TRBV12-3/TRBV12-4
TGTGCCACCCGGACAGGCCACACCACAGATACGCAGTATTTT
CATRTGHTTDTQYF